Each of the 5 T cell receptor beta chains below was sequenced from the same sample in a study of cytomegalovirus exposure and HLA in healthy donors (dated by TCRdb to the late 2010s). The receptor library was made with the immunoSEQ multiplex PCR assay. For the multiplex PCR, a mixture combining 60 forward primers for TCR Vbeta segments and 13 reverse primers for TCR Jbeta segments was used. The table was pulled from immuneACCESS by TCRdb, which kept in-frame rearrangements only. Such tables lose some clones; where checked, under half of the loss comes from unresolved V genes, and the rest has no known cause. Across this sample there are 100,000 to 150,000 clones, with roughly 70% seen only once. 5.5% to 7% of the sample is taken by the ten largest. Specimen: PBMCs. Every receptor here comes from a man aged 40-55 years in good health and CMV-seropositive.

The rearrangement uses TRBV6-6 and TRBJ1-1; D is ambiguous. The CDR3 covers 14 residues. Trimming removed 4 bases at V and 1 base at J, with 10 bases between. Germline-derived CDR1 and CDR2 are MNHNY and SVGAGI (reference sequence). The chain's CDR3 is CASSSAGSNTEAFF. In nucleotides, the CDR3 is TGTGCCAGCAGTTCGGCAGGCTCGAACACTGAAGCTTTCTTT.

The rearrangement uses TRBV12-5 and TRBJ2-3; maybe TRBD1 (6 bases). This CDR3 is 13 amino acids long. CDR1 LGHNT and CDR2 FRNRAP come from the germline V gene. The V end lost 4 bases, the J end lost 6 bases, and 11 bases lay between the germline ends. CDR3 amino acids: CASGSGETDTQYF. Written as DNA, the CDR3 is TGTGCTAGTGGTTCAGGGGAGACGGATACGCAGTATTTT.

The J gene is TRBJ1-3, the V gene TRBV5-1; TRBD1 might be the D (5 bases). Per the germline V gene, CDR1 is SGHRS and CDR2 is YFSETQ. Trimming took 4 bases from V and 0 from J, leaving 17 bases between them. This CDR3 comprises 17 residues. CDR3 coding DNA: TGCGCCAGCAGCCTCCCAGGAGGGGAGAGCTCTGGAAACACCATATATTTT. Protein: CASSLPGGESSGNTIYF.

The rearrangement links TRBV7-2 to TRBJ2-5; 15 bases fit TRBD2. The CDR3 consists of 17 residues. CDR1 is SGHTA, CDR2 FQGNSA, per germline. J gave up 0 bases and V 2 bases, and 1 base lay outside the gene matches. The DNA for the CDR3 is TGTGCCAGCAGCTTATGGACTAGCGGGGGGGACCAAGAGACCCAGTACTTC. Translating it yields CASSLWTSGGDQETQYF. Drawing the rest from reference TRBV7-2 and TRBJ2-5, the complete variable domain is GAGVSQSPSNKVTEKGKDVELRCDPISGHTALYWYRQSLGQGLEFLIYFQGNSAPDKSGLPSDRFSAERTGGSVSTLTIQRTQQEDSAVYLCASSLWTSGGDQETQYFGPGTRLLVL.

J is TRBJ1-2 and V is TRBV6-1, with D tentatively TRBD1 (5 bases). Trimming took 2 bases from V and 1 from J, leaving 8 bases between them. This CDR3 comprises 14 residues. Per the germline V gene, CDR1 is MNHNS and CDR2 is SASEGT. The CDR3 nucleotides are TGTGCCAGCAGTGAACGGGGGAGTAACTATGGCTACACCTTC. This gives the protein CASSERGSNYGYTF.